This T cell receptor (beta chain) is from a study of PD-1 blockade in mismatch repair-deficient tumors. Some clones are missing from TCRdb's copy, which holds only in-frame ones; the method was immunoSEQ multiplex PCR. The table records approximately 40,000 clones, 70% to 80% of them present only once. Germline lookup yields CDR1 MNHNS and CDR2 SASEGT. This CDR3 has 14 amino acids. V was pared by 5 bases and J by 3 bases, with 13 bases between. Every patient had mismatch repair deficiency by PCR or immunohistochemistry. This sample comprised peripheral blood, obtained 4 weeks after starting pembrolizumab. The clonotype originates from an adult with mismatch repair-deficient cancer. The chain recombines TRBV6-1 with TRBJ2-5, with a possible D match to TRBD1 (5 bases). In DNA form, the CDR3 reads TGTGCCAGCAGTCCCGGACATGACAAAGAGACCCAGTACTTC. Translated: CASSPGHDKETQYF.